The 21 T cell receptor beta chains below were found in one sample sequenced in a study of graft-versus-host responses after intestinal transplantation. The table came from immunoSEQ multiplex PCR; TCRdb's copy has only in-frame clones and leaves some out. The data show around 100,000 clones, 87% seen once. No antigen has been assigned to these receptors. The sequencing used unstimulated CD4+ T cells sorted from spleen or lymph node cells, collected before transplant. These receptor sequences come from a human donor who was the organ donor for an intestinal transplant.

The chain recombines TRBV5-6 with TRBJ2-5; TRBD1 matches at 8 bases. Germline CDR1 and CDR2: SGHDT and YYEEEE. The length of the CDR3 is 19 residues. J lost 2 bases, V lost 3 bases, and 18 bases had no gene match. CDR3: CASSSGAGQGLGYQETQYF. CDR3 nucleotides: TGTGCCAGCAGCTCTGGTGCCGGACAGGGATTGGGATATCAAGAGACCCAGTACTTC.

Concerning this clone itself: This specimen includes other DNA sequences encoding the same CDR3. The V and J genes are TRBV2 and TRBJ1-6; TRBD1 is a possible D gene (5 bases). Between the trimmed V and J ends, which lost 6 bases and 6 bases, there was a span of 15 bases. Per the germline V gene, CDR1 is SNHLY and CDR2 is FYNNEI. The CDR3 is 15 residues long. The CDR3 DNA reads as TGTGCCAGCAGGGGAACCGGGACGGGTAATTCACCCCTCCACTTT. Its translation: CASRGTGTGNSPLHF. Complete variable domain (other parts from reference TRBV2 and TRBJ1-6): EPEVTQTPSHQVTQMGQEVILRCVPISNHLYFYWYRQILGQKVEFLVSFYNNEISEKSEIFDDQFSVERPDGSNFTLKIRSTKLEDSAMYFCASRGTGTGNSPLHFGNGTRLTVT.

The chain is built from TRBV6-5 and TRBJ1-1; D is possibly TRBD1 (5 bases). The CDR3 has 16 amino acids. Germline CDR1 and CDR2: MNHEY and SVGAGI. Trimming left V 0 bases short and J 0 bases short, with 11 bases between. CDR3 DNA sequence: TGTGCCAGCAGTTACTCCCGGGGGGGGGTGAACACTGAAGCTTTCTTT. It encodes CASSYSRGGVNTEAFF.

Only one count was recorded for this clone. The chain joins TRBV5-1 to TRBJ1-6, with D perhaps matching TRBD1 (6 bases). This CDR3 region has 14 residues. Germline CDR1 SGHRS, CDR2 YFSETQ. V dropped 5 bases and J dropped 5 bases, with 11 bases sitting between them. This CDR3 reads CASRGALDNSPLHF. The CDR3 DNA sequence: TGCGCCAGCAGGGGGGCGTTGGATAATTCACCCCTCCACTTT.

This clone was observed once. The chain uses TRBV2 and TRBJ2-1, with D possibly matching TRBD1 (6 bases). V dropped 0 bases and J dropped 3 bases, with 12 bases sitting between them. The CDR3 is made up of 16 amino acids. Germline-derived CDR1 and CDR2 are SNHLY and FYNNEI. CDR3 coding DNA: TGTGCCAGCAGTGAAGCAAGGCTAGGGGGCTACAATGAGCAGTTCTTC. Translation: CASSEARLGGYNEQFF.

This clone has just a few counts. The chain employs TRBV7-6 and TRBJ1-3; D is perhaps TRBD1 (6 bases). The CDR3 loop spans 16 amino acids. In germline, CDR1 is SGHVS, CDR2 FNYEAQ. The V end lost 4 bases, the J end lost 0 bases, and 13 bases lay between the germline ends. The CDR3 region is CASSSYNRDSGNTIYF. CDR3 nucleotide sequence: TGTGCCAGCAGCTCCTACAACAGGGACTCTGGAAACACCATATATTTT.

V gene TRBV9 combines with J gene TRBJ2-5, with 7 bases lining up with TRBD2. Per germline, CDR1 SGDLS and CDR2 YYNGEE. This CDR3 has 16 residues. After removal of 3 bases from V and 4 bases from J, the junction contained 12 bases not matched to a gene. This CDR3 reads CASSGWGGTSGETQYF. CDR3 nucleotides: TGTGCCAGCAGCGGCTGGGGGGGAACAAGCGGAGAGACCCAGTACTTC. Full variable domain (outside the CDR3, taken from reference TRBV9 and TRBJ2-5): DSGVTQTPKHLITATGQRVTLRCSPRSGDLSVYWYQQSLDQGLQFLIQYYNGEERAKGNILERFSAQQFPDLHSELNLSSLELGDSALYFCASSGWGGTSGETQYFGPGTRLLVL.

This clone has a single count. V is TRBV6-6 and J is TRBJ2-2, with 9 bases aligning to TRBD1. The CDR3 extends over 15 amino acids. Trimming took 6 bases from V and 4 from J; bases not matched to a gene: 6. The V gene's germline CDR1 is MNHNY and CDR2 SVGAGI (reference sequence). The CDR3 DNA reads TGTGCCAGCAGCCCCGGGACAGGGAGCACCGGGGAGCTGTTTTTT. Residues: CASSPGTGSTGELFF.

This clone was seen once. The rearrangement joins TRBV7-8 to TRBJ2-3; TRBD1 agrees at 8 bases. CDR1 SGHVS and CDR2 FQNEAQ come from the germline V gene. There are 13 residues in the CDR3. After removal of 5 bases from V and 11 bases from J, the junction contained 9 bases not matched to a gene. The CDR3 reads CASSTRDRIEQYF. In DNA, the CDR3 is TGTGCCAGCAGCACCCGGGACAGGATAGAGCAGTATTTT.

V is TRBV5-1 and J is TRBJ2-2, with D tentatively TRBD1 (6 bases). This CDR3 is built from 16 residues. Trimming took off 0 bases at V and 1 base at J, with 10 bases between the two ends. Germline V gene sequence: CDR1 SGHRS, CDR2 YFSETQ. The CDR3 DNA follows: TGCGCCAGCAGCTTGGCAGGGGCCCTGAACACCGGGGAGCTGTTTTTT. Encoded protein: CASSLAGALNTGELFF.

This clone is a singleton in its sample. The rearrangement joins TRBV7-2 to TRBJ1-3; D unresolved. CDR3 length: 14 residues. V was trimmed by 2 bases and J by 2 bases, leaving 7 bases between them. The V gene's germline CDR1 is SGHTA and CDR2 FQGNSA. Written as DNA, the CDR3 is TGTGCCAGCAGCTTACCGAATGCTGGAAACACCATATATTTT. The encoded protein is CASSLPNAGNTIYF.

The chain has TRBV10-2 and TRBJ2-7, with D unresolved. Trimming cost V 7 bases and J 2 bases, with 15 bases left between them. The CDR3 has 14 residues. In germline, CDR1 is WSHSY, CDR2 SAAADI. The CDR3 nucleotides are TGCGCCAGCACATACACGCTAGATCCCTACGAGCAGTACTTC. Its protein product is CASTYTLDPYEQYF.

V is TRBV10-3 and J is TRBJ1-3, with D possibly being TRBD1 (5 bases). With 8 bases removed from V and 1 base from J, the gap between germline ends came to 12 bases. The CDR3 loop spans 14 amino acids. Germline CDR1 reads ENHRY; CDR2 reads SYGVKD. CDR3 region: CAIHGQGSGNTIYF. The CDR3, as DNA: TGTGCCATCCACGGCCAGGGATCTGGAAACACCATATATTTT.

This chain links TRBV5-6 with TRBJ2-3; tentatively, D is TRBD2 (5 bases). Per the germline V gene, CDR1 is SGHDT and CDR2 is YYEEEE. The CDR3 consists of 12 residues. Trimming removed 4 bases at V and 3 bases at J, with 6 bases between. The CDR3 DNA reads TGTGCCAGCAGCGGAGGAACAGATACGCAGTATTTT. As protein: CASSGGTDTQYF.

The chain carries TRBV11-2 and TRBJ2-1; D possibly corresponds to TRBD1 (6 bases). Germline lookup yields CDR1 SGHAT and CDR2 FQNNGV. The CDR3 runs to 12 residues. Trimming removed 5 bases from V and 13 bases from J, with 15 bases in between. This CDR3 is CASSVDRNYQFF. The CDR3 DNA sequence: TGTGCCAGCAGCGTCGACAGGAATTATCAGTTCTTC. Full variable domain (rest looked up from reference TRBV11-2 and TRBJ2-1): EAGVAQSPRYKIIEKRQSVAFWCNPISGHATLYWYQQILGQGPKLLIQFQNNGVVDDSQLPKDRFSAERLKGVDSTLKIQPAKLEDSAVYLCASSVDRNYQFFGPGTRLTVL.

The chain links TRBV6-5 to TRBJ1-1; D is uncertain. The germline gives CDR1 MNHEY, CDR2 SVGAGI. The V end lost 6 bases, the J end lost 2 bases, and 16 bases lay between the germline ends. The CDR3 spans 15 residues. CDR3 DNA: TGTGCCAGCAGATCCCTTGTGGGTTCCAACACTGAAGCTTTCTTT. Translation: CASRSLVGSNTEAFF.

The CDR3, as DNA: TGTGCCATCAGCCCAGCAGGGGGCGGTTCACCCCTCCACTTT. It encodes CAISPAGGGSPLHF. The rearrangement joins TRBV10-3 to TRBJ1-6; 8 nucleotides line up with TRBD1. This CDR3 contains 14 residues. Germline-derived CDR1 and CDR2 are ENHRY and SYGVKD. The V and J ends lost 6 bases and 9 bases, in that order; junction bases with no gene match: 7.

The CDR3 here is CASSLGMGIPPLSSYNEQFF. In DNA form, the CDR3 reads TGTGCCAGCAGCTTGGGTATGGGGATCCCCCCCTTAAGCTCCTACAATGAGCAGTTCTTC. J is TRBJ2-1 and V is TRBV7-6; D gene ambiguous. The CDR3 spans 20 residues. Looked up from germline, CDR1 is SGHVS and CDR2 is FNYEAQ. V was clipped by 3 bases and J by 0 bases, with 24 bases between them. Variable domain in full (rest from reference TRBV7-6 and TRBJ2-1): GAGVSQSPRYKVTKRGQDVALRCDPISGHVSLYWYRQALGQGPEFLTYFNYEAQQDKSGLPNDRFSAERPEGSISTLTIQRTEQRDSAMYRCASSLGMGIPPLSSYNEQFFGPGTRLTVL.

This chain links TRBV7-8 with TRBJ2-1; perhaps D is TRBD1 or TRBD2 (5 bases each). There are 15 residues in the CDR3. CDR1 and CDR2 (germline): SGHVS, FQNEAQ. Trimming took 5 bases from V and 5 from J, leaving 16 bases between them. CDR3 DNA: TGTGCCAGCAGCGTTGATGGGGCGAGGGACAATGAGCAGTTCTTC. Translating gives CASSVDGARDNEQFF.

The J gene is TRBJ2-7, the V gene TRBV18; D is uncertain. The CDR3 totals 14 residues. Between the trimmed V and J ends, which lost 3 bases and 0 bases, there was a span of 9 bases. CDR1 and CDR2 from the germline V gene are KGHSH and LQKENI. The CDR3 DNA reads as TGTGCCAGCTCACCGGCCAGGTCCTCCTACGAGCAGTACTTC. It translates to CASSPARSSYEQYF.

The chain combines TRBV5-6 with TRBJ1-6, with TRBD1 as a possible D gene (5 bases). V lost 4 bases to trimming and J lost 12 bases, with 20 bases between them. This CDR3 spans 15 amino acids. From germline, CDR1 is SGHDT and CDR2 YYEEEE. The chain's CDR3 is CASSRPGPSFGPLHF. CDR3 DNA sequence: TGTGCCAGCAGCAGACCGGGACCCTCCTTTGGACCCCTCCACTTT.